Shown below are 6 T cell receptor beta chains from a single sample sequenced in a study of shared clonotypes between healthy human individuals. The table came from immunoSEQ multiplex PCR; TCRdb's copy has only in-frame clones and leaves some out. The repertoire includes about 2.1 million clones, 90% to 95% of them detected once, and around 1.7% sits in the top ten. CD8 cells classed as naive were CD45RO-negative and positively selected for CCR7, excluding terminally differentiated effector memory CD45RA+ cells. The sequenced material came from naive CD8+ T cells from PBMCs. These receptor sequences come from a man aged 18 to 30 in good health. Some clones in this sample may be carry-over from other donors' samples.

CDR3 loop: CASSLAAGGSYEQYF. As DNA, the CDR3 is TGTGCCAGCAGCCTTGCGGCGGGAGGGTCCTACGAGCAGTACTTC. The rearrangement joins TRBV6-5 to TRBJ2-7, with 9 bases fitting TRBD2. CDR1 is MNHEY, CDR2 SVGAGI, per germline. Germline trimming cut 6 bases from V and 1 base from J; bases unmatched to any gene: 7. The CDR3 has 15 residues.

The V and J genes are TRBV30 and TRBJ2-1; D may match TRBD1 or TRBD2 (6 bases each). Trimming stripped 2 bases from V and 4 bases from J, with 15 bases between. This CDR3 has 15 amino acids. Germline-derived CDR1 and CDR2 are GTSNPN and SVGIG (reference sequence). The DNA of the CDR3 is TGTGCCTGGAGTCTAGGGGGACTTTTATACAATGAGCAGTTCTTC. Translation: CAWSLGGLLYNEQFF.

V and J are TRBV4-3 and TRBJ1-4; D is ambiguous. The V end lost 0 bases, the J end lost 5 bases, and 13 bases lay between the germline ends. Germline loops: CDR1 LGHNA, CDR2 YSLEER. This CDR3 spans 16 amino acids. In DNA form, the CDR3 reads TGCGCCAGCAGCCAAGAGAGGATCCAGGTGAATGAAAAACTGTTTTTT. The encoded protein is CASSQERIQVNEKLFF.

The CDR3 DNA reads as TGTGCCAGCAGCTTAGTCAGGCAGGGGGACTATGGCTACACCTTC. Its translation: CASSLVRQGDYGYTF. V is TRBV7-2 and J is TRBJ1-2, with 7 bases that match TRBD1. The length of the CDR3 is 15 residues. The V segment lost 1 base and the J segment 3 bases; nucleotides outside the gene matches: 5. The V gene's germline CDR1 is SGHTA and CDR2 FQGNSA. Together with reference TRBV7-2 and TRBJ1-2, the CDR3 gives the full variable domain: GAGVSQSPSNKVTEKGKDVELRCDPISGHTALYWYRQSLGQGLEFLIYFQGNSAPDKSGLPSDRFSAERTGGSVSTLTIQRTQQEDSAVYLCASSLVRQGDYGYTFGSGTRLTVV.

The chain links TRBV11-2 to TRBJ2-1; D gene uncertain. This CDR3 is 12 amino acids long. CDR1 is SGHAT, CDR2 FQNNGV, per germline. Trimming removed 5 bases from V and 2 bases from J, with 4 bases in between. CDR3 protein: CASSETYNEQFF. In DNA form, the CDR3 reads TGTGCCAGCAGCGAGACCTACAATGAGCAGTTCTTC.

The rearrangement joins TRBV7-3 to TRBJ1-1; 7 bases align to TRBD1. The CDR3 is 13 residues long. Germline CDR1 reads SGHTA; CDR2 reads FQGTGA. V was pared by 5 bases and J by 5 bases, with 5 bases of the junction left unmatched. CDR3 loop: CASSPIQGTEAFF. CDR3 DNA: TGTGCCAGCAGCCCTATACAGGGGACTGAAGCTTTCTTT.